One sample yielded the 21 T cell receptor beta chains listed below, sequenced in a study of control samples from healthy donors and cancer patients. Profiling relied on immunoSEQ multiplex PCR, and the TCRdb table lists in-frame clones only, not all of them. Among tens of thousands of clones listed, approximately 80% were seen once. Sequenced material: blood. The receptors originated from a man aged 65 to 85 in good health.

The chain couples TRBV27 to TRBJ2-4; 10 positions match TRBD2. With V trimmed by 4 bases and J by 7 bases, 4 bases remained unmatched. Germline V gene data show CDR1 as MNHEY and CDR2 as SMNVEV (reference sequence). This CDR3 spans 14 amino acids. The CDR3 is CASSSLAGVNIQYF. CDR3 coding DNA: TGTGCCAGCAGTTCTCTAGCGGGAGTTAACATTCAGTACTTC.

This clone was detected once. The rearrangement uses TRBV7-2 and TRBJ1-3, with TRBD1 matching 7 bases. The CDR3 length is 16 residues. V was clipped by 5 bases and J by 0 bases; unmatched bases: 7. Germline V gene lookup returns CDR1 SGHTA and CDR2 FQGNSA. The CDR3 DNA follows: TGTGCCAGCAGCGACCCGGGACAGTTCTCTGGAAACACCATATATTTT. Translation gives CASSDPGQFSGNTIYF.

V is TRBV18 and J is TRBJ2-3; 9 bases are shared with TRBD1. CDR3 size: 13 residues. CDR1 and CDR2 (germline): KGHSH, LQKENI. The trim removed 4 bases at V and 6 bases at J, leaving 2 bases unmatched. The CDR3 sequence: CASSLGTGDTQYF. CDR3 coding DNA: TGTGCCAGCTCACTAGGGACAGGGGATACGCAGTATTTT.

The chain uses TRBV19 and TRBJ2-1; D is unresolved. Germline V gives CDR1 LNHDA, CDR2 SQIVND (reference sequence). The CDR3 length is 14 residues. V gave up 5 bases and J gave up 6 bases, with 14 bases separating them. For the CDR3, the DNA is TGTGCCAGTAGTTTCCGACTTGGATCCAATGAGCAGTTCTTC. It is translated as CASSFRLGSNEQFF.

The chain recombines TRBV7-9 with TRBJ2-4; TRBD1 or TRBD2 may be the D gene (5 bases each). This CDR3 has 13 amino acids. Germline assignment: CDR1 SEHNR and CDR2 FQNEAQ (reference sequence). V lost 3 bases, J lost 5 bases, and 8 bases lay in between. CDR3 DNA: TGTGCCAGCAGCTTCCAGGGAGAAAACATTCAGTACTTC. Protein sequence: CASSFQGENIQYF. Full variable domain (outside the CDR3, taken from reference TRBV7-9 and TRBJ2-4): DTGVSQNPRHKITKRGQNVTFRCDPISEHNRLYWYRQTLGQGPEFLTYFQNEAQLEKSRLLSDRFSAERPKGSFSTLEIQRTEQGDSAMYLCASSFQGENIQYFGAGTRLSVL.

V and J are TRBV6-5 and TRBJ1-4; the match to TRBD1 covers 7 bases. Per germline, CDR1 MNHEY and CDR2 SVGAGI. V lost 2 bases to trimming and J lost 8 bases; unmatched junction nucleotides: 8. The CDR3 is 15 amino acids. CDR3 protein: CASSYRGQEGEKLFF. CDR3 DNA: TGTGCCAGCAGTTACCGCGGACAGGAGGGGGAAAAACTGTTTTTT.

The chain carries TRBV5-5 and TRBJ1-4; D remains ambiguous. The ends were cut back, 1 base at V and 0 bases at J, with 4 bases in the middle. The CDR3 covers 14 residues. Germline values: CDR1 SGHKS, CDR2 YYEKEE (reference sequence). The CDR3 sequence is CASSLRATNEKLFF. DNA for the CDR3: TGTGCCAGCAGCTTGAGAGCAACTAATGAAAAACTGTTTTTT.

This chain links TRBV7-8 with TRBJ1-1, with D possibly matching TRBD1 (5 bases). The CDR3 is 14 residues long. Germline loops: CDR1 SGHVS, CDR2 FQNEAQ. Trimming cost V 4 bases and J 2 bases, with 11 bases left between them. Here the CDR3 reads CASSSPQGNTEAFF. The CDR3 nucleotides read TGTGCCAGCAGCTCCCCTCAGGGAAACACTGAAGCTTTCTTT.

V is TRBV19 and J is TRBJ1-6, with D maybe TRBD1 (5 bases). Trimming stripped 4 bases from V and 11 bases from J, with 15 bases between. There are 14 residues in the CDR3. Germline CDR1 reads LNHDA; CDR2 reads SQIVND (reference sequence). The CDR3, as DNA: TGTGCCAGTAGTAAGACCGGGGCTTGGACACCCCTCCACTTT. Amino acids: CASSKTGAWTPLHF.

J is TRBJ2-1 and V is TRBV7-6; TRBD2 matches 9 bases. With 7 bases clipped from V and 7 bases from J, the junction kept 11 bases outside the gene matches. Per the germline V gene, CDR1 is SGHVS and CDR2 is FNYEAQ. The CDR3 totals 15 residues. Here the CDR3 reads CASTKAAGGLNEQFF. CDR3 DNA: TGTGCCAGCACGAAAGCAGCGGGGGGTTTAAATGAGCAGTTCTTC. The variable domain in full, completed from reference TRBV7-6 and TRBJ2-1, reads GAGVSQSPRYKVTKRGQDVALRCDPISGHVSLYWYRQALGQGPEFLTYFNYEAQQDKSGLPNDRFSAERPEGSISTLTIQRTEQRDSAMYRCASTKAAGGLNEQFFGPGTRLTVL.

The genes are TRBV7-3 and TRBJ2-7; the D gene is possibly TRBD1 (6 bases). From germline, CDR1 is SGHTA and CDR2 FQGTGA. The CDR3 covers 14 residues. The V gene lost 5 bases and the J gene lost 7 bases, with 18 bases spanning the gap. CDR3 sequence: CASSDRDTLKEQYF. The CDR3 DNA reads as TGTGCCAGCAGCGACCGGGACACCCTGAAGGAGCAGTACTTC.

The count of this clone is one. The chain joins TRBV12-3 or TRBV12-4 to TRBJ2-5, with 7 positions matching TRBD1. This CDR3 region has 13 residues. Losses at the gene ends were 5 bases for V and 5 bases for J; bases not matched to a gene: 5. CDR3 sequence reads: CASSIRDSETQYF. The CDR3 coding sequence is TGTGCCAGCAGTATTAGGGACAGTGAGACCCAGTACTTC.

V gene TRBV27 combines with J gene TRBJ1-5; D is uncertain. The germline V and J ends were trimmed by 6 bases and 0 bases, with 12 bases remaining between them. Germline-derived CDR1 and CDR2 are MNHEY and SMNVEV (reference sequence). This CDR3 region has 15 residues. CDR3: CASRAGRYSNQPQHF. In nucleotides, the CDR3 is TGTGCCAGCAGGGCAGGTCGATATAGCAATCAGCCCCAGCATTTT.

The chain couples TRBV7-2 to TRBJ1-5; D is ambiguous. V gave up 4 bases and J gave up 2 bases, with 15 bases separating them. The CDR3 runs to 16 residues. From germline, CDR1 is SGHTA and CDR2 FQGNSA. This CDR3 is CASSSLSVGGNQPQHF. The CDR3 bases are TGTGCCAGCAGCTCCCTTTCGGTGGGAGGCAATCAGCCCCAGCATTTT.

This sequence joins TRBV12-3 or TRBV12-4 and TRBJ2-3; D unclear. The CDR3 totals 13 residues. Trimming removed 6 bases from V and 3 bases from J, with 10 bases in between. The CDR3 reads CASRVRPTDTQYF. CDR3 DNA: TGTGCCAGCAGGGTAAGGCCGACAGATACGCAGTATTTT.

V and J are TRBV18 and TRBJ1-1, with D possibly matching TRBD1 (6 bases). The germline V and J ends were trimmed by 4 bases and 1 base, with 7 bases remaining between them. There are 13 residues in the CDR3. Germline values: CDR1 KGHSH, CDR2 LQKENI. This CDR3 is CASSQTGNTEAFF. In nucleotides, the CDR3 is TGTGCCAGCTCACAGACAGGGAACACTGAAGCTTTCTTT.

The genes are TRBV6-5 and TRBJ1-4; TRBD1 matches 7 bases. V shed 0 bases, J shed 8 bases, and the junction held 6 bases outside the gene matches. This CDR3 is 15 amino acids long. Germline values: CDR1 MNHEY, CDR2 SVGAGI. The CDR3 sequence: CASSYSPGGDEKLFF. In DNA form, the CDR3 reads TGTGCCAGCAGTTACTCGCCAGGGGGGGACGAAAAACTGTTTTTT.

This clone was seen once. Here the CDR3 DNA reads TGTGCCAGCAGCAAGGTCAGGGGCTCCTACGAGCAGTACTTC. It is translated as CASSKVRGSYEQYF. The chain is built from TRBV21-1 and TRBJ2-7; the listed D gene, TRBD1, was not tested against the DNA. TRBV21-1 is termed a pseudogene. The CDR3 covers 14 residues.

This clone appeared a few times. The rearrangement uses TRBV5-1 and TRBJ1-2; the match to TRBD1 covers 9 bases. This CDR3 has 13 amino acids. V was pared by 4 bases and J by 6 bases, with 4 bases of the junction left unmatched. The germline CDR1 and CDR2 sequences are SGHRS and YFSETQ. CDR3 in amino acids: CASSDGTGNGYTF. Written as DNA, the CDR3 is TGCGCCAGCAGCGACGGGACAGGGAATGGCTACACCTTC.

The chain uses TRBV5-6 and TRBJ1-1; possible D gene TRBD1, 5 bases. The CDR3 has 14 amino acids. The V end lost 2 bases, the J end lost 3 bases, and 11 bases lay between the germline ends. From germline, CDR1 is SGHDT and CDR2 YYEEEE. The CDR3 reads CASSFRDGYTEAFF. The CDR3 DNA reads TGTGCCAGCAGCTTTCGGGACGGGTACACTGAAGCTTTCTTT.

This chain connects TRBV28 to TRBJ2-5; 7 bases map to TRBD2. The CDR3 is made up of 13 amino acids. V was clipped by 3 bases and J by 5 bases; unmatched bases: 3. CDR1 is MDHEN and CDR2 is SYDVKM in the germline V gene. This CDR3 reads CASSLGGMETQYF. The CDR3 DNA reads TGTGCCAGCAGTTTGGGGGGGATGGAGACCCAGTACTTC.